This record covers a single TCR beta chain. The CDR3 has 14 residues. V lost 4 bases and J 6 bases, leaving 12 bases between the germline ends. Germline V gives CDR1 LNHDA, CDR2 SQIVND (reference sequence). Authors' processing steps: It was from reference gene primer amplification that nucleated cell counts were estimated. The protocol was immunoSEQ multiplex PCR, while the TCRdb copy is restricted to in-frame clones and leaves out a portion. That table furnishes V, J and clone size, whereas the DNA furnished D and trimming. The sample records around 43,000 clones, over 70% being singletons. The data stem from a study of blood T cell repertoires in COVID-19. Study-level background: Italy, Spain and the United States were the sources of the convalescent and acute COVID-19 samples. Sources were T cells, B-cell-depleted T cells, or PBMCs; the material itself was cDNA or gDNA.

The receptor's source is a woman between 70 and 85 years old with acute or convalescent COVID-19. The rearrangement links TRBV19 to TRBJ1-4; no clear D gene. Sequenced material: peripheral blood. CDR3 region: CASSSAAGDEKLFF. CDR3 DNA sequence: TGTGCCAGTAGTAGCGCGGCCGGTGATGAAAAACTGTTTTTT.